There are a few counts of the clone carrying this T cell receptor (beta chain). Its cognate antigen is unknown. These data originate in a study of molecular identifiers for immune sequencing clone quantification. In the study overall: Replicate runs used RNA from approximately 20,000 or 98,000 naive CD8 cells, which was split five ways into aliquots, and four of those aliquots were then sequenced.

Points from the study as a whole: In naive cells, clones above 20 RNA copies held under 1% of molecules, whereas in effector cells they held over 97%.

CD8+CD4-CCR7+CD45RA+ sorting gave the naive CD8 T cells. The CDR3 has 14 residues. The germline gives CDR1 LNHDA, CDR2 SQIVND (reference sequence). The germline V and J ends were trimmed by 3 bases and 2 bases, with 10 bases remaining between them. Bulk TCR libraries used previously described methods and listed TCR primers. Each CDR3 protein gets one entry after TCRdb re-called the PCR reads with MiXCR. The data hold 400,000 to 600,000 distinct CDR3 sequences, with approximately 25% observed a single time. Specimen: naive CD8+ T cells from blood, with Jurkat cell RNA spiked in. Sample subset: FACS-sorted CD8+CD4-CCR7+CD45RA+ naive T cells. The clonotype originates from a human donor in good health. Some libraries in this study had Jurkat cell RNA spiked in. The chain uses TRBV19 and TRBJ1-1; the D is unclear. This chain's CDR3 is CASSIGRTNTEAFF. Written as DNA, the CDR3 is TGTGCCAGTAGTATTGGACGGACCAACACTGAAGCTTTCTTT.